The TCR beta chain under discussion was sequenced for a study of blood T cell repertoires in COVID-19. Study-level background: Donors in the United States, Italy and Spain gave samples during acute or convalescent COVID-19. From T cells, B-cell-depleted T cells, or PBMCs came the material, which was cDNA or gDNA.

The length of the CDR3 is 14 residues. Germline V gene sequence: CDR1 MNHNY, CDR2 SVGAGI (reference sequence). V lost 5 bases, J lost 6 bases, and 9 bases stayed unmatched. Per the original methods: Counts of nucleated cells, estimated from reference gene primer amplification, were obtained. The data were produced by immunoSEQ multiplex PCR, yet TCRdb's version contains in-frame clones alone and is incomplete. V and J calls and clone size come straight from that table; D and trimming were deduced from the DNA. The table has 110,000 or so clones, about 90% seen once. Material for sequencing was peripheral blood. The sequence was obtained from a man between 65 and 85 years old who had recovered from COVID-19. The chain is built from TRBV6-6 and TRBJ2-7, with 8 bases matching TRBD2. DNA for the CDR3: TGTGCCAGCAGTCCCGGGACTAGTAAAACCGAGCAGTACTTC. Encoded protein: CASSPGTSKTEQYF.